The rows below give T cell receptor beta chains drawn from one sample of a study of shared T cell receptors in the human thymus. Sequenced by immunoSEQ multiplex PCR; TCRdb stores in-frame clones only, minus some. The sample comprises approximately 660,000 clones, more than 75% of which are singletons, and 0.0095% to 0.012% rests with the top ten. The data were also submitted as part of a second study, on human thymus T cells.

Input material: thymocytes. The receptors were gathered from a boy in the first two years of life with a congenital heart defect. The conserved cysteine and the conserved F or W are not part of the CDR3 here. Fields, in order: D gene, V gene, CDR3 protein. The D gene is left open where the match is weak.

TRBD2	TRBV14	ASSPNVGGRAHGANVLT
TRBD2	TRBV5-1	ASSSGLAGETYNEQF
.	TRBV28	ASSYREMNTEAF
.	TRBV18	ASSPRNEQF
.	TRBV28	ASSLCMEYQRPSYEQY
.	TRBV21-1	ASLQSSHEQY
TRBD2	TRBV28	ASSLDGLAPLLQETQY
TRBD2	TRBV15	ATIEGLAGEETQY
.	TRBV28	ASSLWPPGARY
.	TRBV2	ASSAPRWLNTEAF
TRBD2	TRBV7-6	ASSQAGAGTDTQY
TRBD1	TRBV28	ASSLDRVQHTEAF
.	TRBV7-6	ASSLAVAGSHNEQF
.	TRBV2	ASSEGQIPSGTGELF
TRBD2	TRBV28	ASRPPGLAGYNEQF
TRBD1	TRBV7-9	ASSHRTGANYGYT
.	TRBV23-1	ASSQSGGHEQY
TRBD1	TRBV30	AWSTGGRHQPQH
TRBD2	TRBV28	ASSLGSGGFSGTTNALSYEQY
TRBD2	TRBV10-3	AIGREWVYEQY
TRBD1	TRBV12-5	ASGPSGTGAPMTGEQY
TRBD1	TRBV29-1	SVEKGQGRQETQY
TRBD2	TRBV11-2	ASSFSVGTSSYEQY
.	TRBV2	ASSEALGQDQPQH
.	TRBV10-3	AIGEDEQY
TRBD2	TRBV25-1	ASSDDPPRENSTDTQY
.	TRBV9	ASSVRPTTDTQY